Following are 30 T cell receptor beta chains from one sample sequenced in a study of OX40 agonist ivuxolimab in advanced cancers. The library was built by means of the immunoSEQ multiplex PCR assay. The source is immuneACCESS, and TCRdb retained only in-frame sequences with V and J called. Part of the clones is not carried over; for the studies checked, unresolved V genes explain less than half of this, and the remainder is unexplained. The sample table lists 74,000 or so clones, over 80% of them with a count of one. Clones ranked in the top ten supply about 0.32% of the sample. The material sequenced was CD4+ or CD8+ T cells sorted from blood, taken in a trial of the OX40 agonist ivuxolimab. Receptors were obtained from an adult with an advanced solid tumor such as melanoma, head and neck, liver or kidney cancer.

The J gene is TRBJ2-7, the V gene TRBV5-1, with 8 bases that match TRBD1. This CDR3 region has 14 residues. The germline V gene encodes CDR1 SGHRS and CDR2 YFSETQ. V trimming: 4 bases; J trimming: 0 bases; junction bases outside the gene matches: 3. CDR3 nucleotide sequence: TGCGCCAGCAGCCTGGGACAGGTCTCCTACGAGCAGTACTTC. Residues: CASSLGQVSYEQYF.

V and J are TRBV14 and TRBJ2-7; tentatively, D is TRBD1 (5 bases). Trimming removed 1 base from V and 2 bases from J, with 15 bases in between. The germline V gene encodes CDR1 SGHDN and CDR2 FVKESK. The CDR3 consists of 16 residues. CDR3 nucleotides: TGTGCCAGCAGCCAAGGACTCCAGGGCCCCCCCTACGAGCAGTACTTC. It translates to CASSQGLQGPPYEQYF.

This rearrangement joins TRBV28 to TRBJ1-2, with unresolved D. The CDR3 has 11 residues. Germline V gives CDR1 MDHEN, CDR2 SYDVKM. Trimming shortened V by 6 bases and J by 7 bases, and 9 bases separated the two germline ends. This CDR3 reads CASSSLSGYTF. As DNA, the CDR3 is TGTGCCAGCAGCAGCCTTAGTGGCTACACCTTC.

The rearrangement joins TRBV2 to TRBJ1-1; D gene unclear. V gave up 7 bases and J gave up 1 base, with 7 bases separating them. Germline-derived CDR1 and CDR2 are SNHLY and FYNNEI. The CDR3 consists of 12 residues. As DNA, the CDR3 is TGTGCCAGCACGAGAGAGAACACTGAAGCTTTCTTT. Amino acids: CASTRENTEAFF.

This sequence joins TRBV27 and TRBJ1-2; D unresolved. The ends were cut back, 6 bases at V and 8 bases at J, with 16 bases in the middle. This CDR3 is built from 13 residues. Germline CDR1 MNHEY, CDR2 SMNVEV (reference sequence). The CDR3 is CASSEDLWVGYTF. CDR3 in DNA: TGTGCCAGCAGCGAAGACCTGTGGGTCGGCTACACCTTC.

The V and J genes are TRBV7-9 and TRBJ2-1; D is possibly TRBD1 (6 bases). CDR3 length: 13 amino acids. Germline V gene sequence: CDR1 SEHNR, CDR2 FQNEAQ (reference sequence). V gave up 5 bases and J gave up 6 bases, with 11 bases separating them. CDR3 region: CASSPDSSNEQFF. The CDR3 DNA sequence: TGTGCCAGCAGCCCGGACAGTTCCAATGAGCAGTTCTTC. The full variable domain, in which reference TRBV7-9 and TRBJ2-1 provide the parts outside the CDR3, is DTGVSQNPRHKITKRGQNVTFRCDPISEHNRLYWYRQTLGQGPEFLTYFQNEAQLEKSRLLSDRFSAERPKGSFSTLEIQRTEQGDSAMYLCASSPDSSNEQFFGPGTRLTVL.

The V and J genes are TRBV20-1 and TRBJ1-1; unclear D gene. The germline gives CDR1 DFQATT, CDR2 SNEGSKA (reference sequence). V lost 3 bases to trimming and J lost 1 base, with 0 bases between them. The CDR3 is made up of 10 amino acids. CDR3 sequence (DNA): TGCAGTGCTAGGAACACTGAAGCTTTCTTT. Protein: CSARNTEAFF.

Notes on this clone: The germline gene is not matched at one end of the junction; a read error may be the cause. The chain joins TRBV9 to TRBJ1-2, with 7 bases fitting TRBD1. The CDR3 runs 14 residues. From germline, CDR1 is SGDLS and CDR2 YYNGEE. CDR3 DNA sequence: TGTGCCAGCAGCGTAGCCTATATAACGGACAGGCTCCACTTC. Translating it yields CASSVAYITDRLHF.

The gene calls are TRBV4-1 and TRBJ2-1; D not resolved. This CDR3 has 17 residues. V gave up 1 base and J gave up 2 bases, with 15 bases separating them. Germline-derived CDR1 and CDR2 are MGHRA and YSYEKL. CDR3 in amino acids: CASSQGGAVPPYNEQFF. CDR3 nucleotides: TGCGCCAGCAGCCAAGGGGGTGCGGTCCCCCCCTACAATGAGCAGTTCTTC.

This clone has a handful of counts. V and J are TRBV10-3 and TRBJ1-2, with D unresolved. V dropped 7 bases and J dropped 3 bases, with 12 bases sitting between them. CDR1 and CDR2 from the germline V gene are ENHRY and SYGVKD. The CDR3 covers 13 residues. The CDR3 DNA sequence: TGTGCCATCACCGGACGTGGCGACTATGGCTACACCTTC. It is translated as CAITGRGDYGYTF.

The CDR3 is CASSLLGGGQDTQYF. The CDR3 DNA sequence: TGTGCCAGCAGCTTATTAGGCGGGGGGCAGGATACGCAGTATTTT. The chain couples TRBV7-3 to TRBJ2-3; 8 nucleotides line up with TRBD2. CDR1 and CDR2 from the germline V gene are SGHTA and FQGTGA. After removal of 2 bases from V and 6 bases from J, the junction contained 7 bases not matched to a gene. The CDR3 runs to 15 residues.

This sequence joins TRBV21-1 and TRBJ1-3. TRBV21-1 is given as a pseudogene. The CDR3 consists of 13 residues. The CDR3 sequence: CASSEDRGHTIYF. Written as DNA, the CDR3 is TGTGCCAGCAGCGAAGACCGGGGACACACCATATATTTT.

In DNA, the CDR3 is TGTGCCAGCAGTTTACCCAATCCGGGTGGCTACACCTTC. Translating gives CASSLPNPGGYTF. J is TRBJ1-2 and V is TRBV28; D gene ambiguous. This CDR3 comprises 13 residues. CDR1 is MDHEN and CDR2 is SYDVKM in the germline V gene. The germline V and J ends were trimmed by 2 bases and 7 bases, with 11 bases remaining between them.

The rearrangement joins TRBV15 to TRBJ2-7, with D possibly matching TRBD2 (5 bases). The germline gives CDR1 LNHNV, CDR2 YYDKDF (reference sequence). The V gene lost 0 bases and the J gene lost 2 bases, with 8 bases spanning the gap. This CDR3 contains 14 residues. The CDR3 protein is CATSRDRETYEQYF. The CDR3 nucleotides read TGTGCCACCAGCAGAGATAGGGAGACCTACGAGCAGTACTTC.

V usage is TRBV7-2 and J usage is TRBJ2-1, with 10 bases that match TRBD2. CDR3 length equals 17 residues. Germline V CDR1 and CDR2: SGHTA, FQGNSA. The junction had 10 bases not matched to a gene; V was cut back by 5 bases and J by 3 bases. The CDR3 bases are TGTGCCAGCAGCCCCCGGCTAGCGGGGGTTCTCTACAATGAGCAGTTCTTC. It codes for CASSPRLAGVLYNEQFF. Together with reference TRBV7-2 and TRBJ2-1, the CDR3 gives the full variable domain: GAGVSQSPSNKVTEKGKDVELRCDPISGHTALYWYRQSLGQGLEFLIYFQGNSAPDKSGLPSDRFSAERTGGSVSTLTIQRTQQEDSAVYLCASSPRLAGVLYNEQFFGPGTRLTVL.

This clone has only one observation. This chain links TRBV6-1 with TRBJ1-2, with 7 bases fitting TRBD1. The CDR3 has 13 residues. Trimming removed 3 bases from V and 7 bases from J; junction bases left unmatched: 5. CDR1 MNHNS and CDR2 SASEGT come from the germline V gene. The CDR3 DNA reads TGTGCCAGCAGTGAGCAGGGGGTCTCTGGCTACACCTTC. Translated, it gives CASSEQGVSGYTF.

This chain uses TRBV19 with TRBJ2-4; D gene uncertain. The germline CDR1 and CDR2 sequences are LNHDA and SQIVND (reference sequence). The CDR3 extends over 12 amino acids. Trimming shortened V by 10 bases and J by 6 bases, and 13 bases separated the two germline ends. DNA for the CDR3: TGTGCCACCAAGGAACAGTCAAACATTCAGTACTTC. Translated: CATKEQSNIQYF.

This sequence joins TRBV9 and TRBJ2-5, with TRBD2 identical over 7 bases. Unmatched junction bases numbered 7, after V lost 1 base and J lost 1 base. This CDR3 is built from 16 residues. The V gene's germline CDR1 is SGDLS and CDR2 YYNGEE. The CDR3 reads CASSVLPSSGQETQYF. The CDR3 DNA is TGTGCCAGCAGCGTACTTCCTTCTAGCGGCCAAGAGACCCAGTACTTC.

V gene TRBV7-2 combines with J gene TRBJ2-1; no clear D gene. Germline V CDR1 and CDR2: SGHTA, FQGNSA. V shed 2 bases and J shed 7 bases, with 12 bases lying between them. The CDR3 covers 14 residues. The CDR3: CASSLLSLANEQFF. The CDR3 DNA reads as TGTGCCAGCAGCTTACTCTCCCTGGCGAATGAGCAGTTCTTC.

V usage is TRBV6-4 and J usage is TRBJ2-3; 8 bases agree with TRBD1. There are 14 residues in the CDR3. Per germline, CDR1 MRHNA and CDR2 SNTAGT. Germline trimming cut 5 bases from V and 6 bases from J; bases unmatched to any gene: 7. CDR3 protein: CASSSQGAWDTQYF. In DNA, the CDR3 is TGTGCCAGCAGTTCCCAGGGGGCTTGGGATACGCAGTATTTT.

As to this clone: A read error may produce the germline difference seen at one junction end. The rearrangement uses TRBV18 and TRBJ2-7; TRBD2 agrees at 7 bases. The CDR3 covers 15 residues. Looked up from germline, CDR1 is KGHSH and CDR2 is LQKENI. The CDR3 DNA reads TGTGCCAGCTCATCACCGCGGGGGAAGGGGTACGAGCAGTACTTC. Its translation: CASSSPRGKGYEQYF.

The rearrangement joins TRBV7-2 to TRBJ1-5, with TRBD1 matching over 8 bases. Germline CDR1 and CDR2: SGHTA and FQGNSA. The CDR3 length is 14 residues. The junction had 3 bases not matched to a gene; V was cut back by 4 bases and J by 4 bases. As DNA, the CDR3 is TGTGCCAGCAGCTCGGGACAGGCTAATCAGCCCCAGCATTTT. Protein product: CASSSGQANQPQHF.

V gene TRBV6-5 combines with J gene TRBJ2-6; the D is unclear. V gave up 2 bases and J gave up 0 bases, with 5 bases separating them. Germline values: CDR1 MNHEY, CDR2 SVGAGI. The length of the CDR3 is 15 residues. The CDR3 loop is CASSYVLSGANVLTF. The CDR3 nucleotides read TGTGCCAGCAGTTACGTCCTCTCTGGGGCCAACGTCCTGACTTTC.

The chain couples TRBV9 to TRBJ2-2, with D perhaps matching TRBD2 (7 bases). The CDR3 spans 16 residues. CDR1 is SGDLS, CDR2 YYNGEE, per germline. V was clipped by 0 bases and J by 0 bases, with 9 bases between them. The CDR3 DNA sequence: TGTGCCAGCAGCGTAGCGGGGGGCGCGAACACCGGGGAGCTGTTTTTT. It is translated as CASSVAGGANTGELFF. The full variable domain, in which reference TRBV9 and TRBJ2-2 provide the parts outside the CDR3, is DSGVTQTPKHLITATGQRVTLRCSPRSGDLSVYWYQQSLDQGLQFLIQYYNGEERAKGNILERFSAQQFPDLHSELNLSSLELGDSALYFCASSVAGGANTGELFFGEGSRLTVL.

The chain is built from TRBV7-2 and TRBJ2-1; TRBD2 matches at 7 bases. V lost 0 bases to trimming and J lost 0 bases; unmatched junction nucleotides: 5. CDR3 size: 17 residues. The germline gives CDR1 SGHTA, CDR2 FQGNSA. In nucleotides, the CDR3 is TGTGCCAGCAGCTTAGCGTTGGGGGGGTTCTCCTACAATGAGCAGTTCTTC. It is translated as CASSLALGGFSYNEQFF. Looking up the rest from reference TRBV7-2 and TRBJ2-1 gives the full variable domain: GAGVSQSPSNKVTEKGKDVELRCDPISGHTALYWYRQSLGQGLEFLIYFQGNSAPDKSGLPSDRFSAERTGGSVSTLTIQRTQQEDSAVYLCASSLALGGFSYNEQFFGPGTRLTVL.

This sequence joins TRBV7-9 and TRBJ1-1; D gene unclear. Germline CDR1 reads SEHNR; CDR2 reads FQNEAQ (reference sequence). The CDR3 consists of 16 residues. Trimming cost V 5 bases and J 2 bases, with 18 bases left between them. The CDR3 sequence is CASSHREAKPNTEAFF. CDR3 DNA: TGTGCCAGCAGCCACAGAGAGGCGAAGCCCAACACTGAAGCTTTCTTT.

V and J are TRBV2 and TRBJ1-2, with D maybe TRBD1 (5 bases). Germline CDR1 SNHLY, CDR2 FYNNEI. The CDR3 sequence is 14 residues long. The V and J ends lost 4 bases and 4 bases respectively, with 13 bases between them. The CDR3 nucleotides read TGTGCCAGCAGTGCGGAGGGGACCTCCTATGGCTACACCTTC. Protein product: CASSAEGTSYGYTF.

The rearrangement links TRBV7-3 to TRBJ2-5; 10 bases align to TRBD2. Germline CDR1 and CDR2: SGHTA and FQGTGA. The V and J ends lost 5 bases and 1 base, in that order; junction bases with no gene match: 4. The CDR3 sequence is 15 residues long. CDR3 loop: CASSRTSGPQETQYF. The CDR3 DNA reads TGTGCCAGCAGCCGGACTAGCGGACCCCAAGAGACCCAGTACTTC.

The V call is TRBV30, the J call TRBJ2-2, with 7 nucleotides matching TRBD2. This CDR3 is 14 amino acids long. The J segment lost 4 bases and the V segment lost 4 bases, leaving 6 bases of the junction unmatched. Germline loops: CDR1 GTSNPN, CDR2 SVGIG (reference sequence). The CDR3 loop reads CAWIASGTTGELFF. Written as DNA, the CDR3 is TGTGCCTGGATTGCTAGCGGTACCACCGGGGAGCTGTTTTTT. Based on the CDR3 plus reference TRBV30 and TRBJ2-2, the full variable domain is SQTIHQWPATLVQPVGSPLSLECTVEGTSNPNLYWYRQAAGRGLQLLFYSVGIGQISSEVPQNLSASRPQDRQFILSSKKLLLSDSGFYLCAWIASGTTGELFFGEGSRLTVL.

The V and J genes are TRBV10-3 and TRBJ1-4; D is undetermined. The V end was cut by 2 bases, the J end by 3 bases, with 7 bases between. CDR3 size: 14 residues. Germline V gene sequence: CDR1 ENHRY, CDR2 SYGVKD. CDR3 coding DNA: TGTGCCATCAGTGAGCCGGGCCCTAATGAAAAACTGTTTTTT. This encodes CAISEPGPNEKLFF.